Presented here are 6 T cell receptor beta chains from one specimen sequenced in a study of T cells in Graves' hyperthyroidism and ophthalmopathy. RNA transcripts gave rise to amplified TCR beta CDR3 regions. Initially, a first-round RT-PCR of the TCR CDR3 employed the HTBI primer set. TCRdb itself ran the multiplex PCR reads through MiXCR, one entry per CDR3 protein. The repertoire holds fewer than 350,000 distinct CDR3 sequences, roughly 15% seen once, with roughly 30% in the top ten. Sequencing used blood. These receptor sequences come from a woman in her fifties or sixties with Graves' hyperthyroidism that later progressed to Graves' ophthalmopathy.

At least ten counts were recorded for this clonotype. This rearrangement joins TRBV11-2 to TRBJ2-7; a weak D match, TRBD2 (6 bases). The germline V gene encodes CDR1 SGHAT and CDR2 FQNNGV. With 0 bases removed from V and 7 bases from J, the gap between germline ends came to 16 bases. The length of the CDR3 is 15 residues. CDR3 loop: CASSLDLGDFGEQYF. The CDR3 nucleotides are TGTGCCAGCAGCTTAGATTTAGGGGACTTTGGGGAGCAGTACTTC.

This clonotype was seen ten or more times. The V call is TRBV10-3, the J call TRBJ2-1; 14 bases match TRBD2. Looked up from germline, CDR1 is ENHRY and CDR2 is SYGVKD. The CDR3 runs 17 residues. V lost 6 bases and J lost 4; bases outside the gene matches: 8. CDR3 DNA sequence: TGTGCCATCAGCCGGACTAGCGGGAGGACCGCGTACAATGAGCAGTTCTTC. This codes for CAISRTSGRTAYNEQFF.

The table lists this clonotype with many counts. This chain links TRBV28 with TRBJ1-5; D gene unclear. The CDR3 is 12 residues long. Trimming cost V 2 bases and J 11 bases, with 10 bases left between them. CDR1 is MDHEN, CDR2 SYDVKM, per germline. CDR3 bases: TGTGCCAGCAGTTTAGCCTCTCTGGCCCAGCATTTT. Translated, it gives CASSLASLAQHF.

This chain uses TRBV7-9 with TRBJ1-2, with D unresolved. The CDR3 spans 15 residues. Germline-derived CDR1 and CDR2 are SEHNR and FQNEAQ (reference sequence). The V end lost 1 base, the J end lost 0 bases, and 9 bases lay between the germline ends. The CDR3 nucleotides read TGTGCCAGCAGCTTAGTACTGAACACTAACTATGGCTACACCTTC. It yields the protein CASSLVLNTNYGYTF. Full variable domain (rest looked up from reference TRBV7-9 and TRBJ1-2): DTGVSQNPRHKITKRGQNVTFRCDPISEHNRLYWYRQTLGQGPEFLTYFQNEAQLEKSRLLSDRFSAERPKGSFSTLEIQRTEQGDSAMYLCASSLVLNTNYGYTFGSGTRLTVV.

The chain couples TRBV6-1 to TRBJ1-5, with 9 nucleotides matching TRBD1. The CDR3 contains 15 residues. The germline V gene has CDR1 MNHNS and CDR2 SASEGT. Germline trimming cut 6 bases from V and 0 bases from J; bases unmatched to any gene: 3. This chain's CDR3 is CASSLQGASNQPQHF. CDR3 coding DNA: TGTGCCAGCAGCCTACAGGGGGCTAGCAATCAGCCCCAGCATTTT.

This clonotype was seen only a few times. The V gene is TRBV9, the J gene TRBJ2-2, with a weak D call TRBD1 (5 bases). The CDR3 sequence is 14 residues long. V lost 5 bases to trimming and J lost 0 bases, with 8 bases between them. Germline-derived CDR1 and CDR2 are SGDLS and YYNGEE. The CDR3 DNA is TGTGCCAGCAGGACAGAAACGAACACCGGGGAGCTGTTTTTT. This codes for CASRTETNTGELFF.